The clone carrying this T cell receptor beta chain was detected a few times. Repertoires were generated with immunoSEQ multiplex PCR, while TCRdb's copy carries only in-frame clones and drops some. The repertoire holds about 43,000 clones, with roughly 80% as singletons. V was clipped by 0 bases and J by 0 bases, with 13 bases between them. CDR1 and CDR2 (germline): SGHDT, YYEEEE. CDR3 size: 17 residues. The data originate from a study of blood T cell repertoires in COVID-19. Study information: Nucleic acid was either cDNA or gDNA, and it came from T cells, B-cell-depleted T cells, or PBMCs.

Sequences were obtained from peripheral blood. The J gene is TRBJ2-4, the V gene TRBV5-6, with D maybe TRBD1 (6 bases). This clonotype was obtained from a woman aged 55 to 70 with acute or convalescent COVID-19. The CDR3 region is CASSLARGQLAKNIQYF. CDR3 bases: TGTGCCAGCAGCTTGGCCAGGGGACAACTAGCCAAAAACATTCAGTACTTC.